This note documents a single T cell receptor (beta chain) sequence. Its specificity is unknown. Within the sample, other DNA sequences also encode this same CDR3. Genomic DNA per cell subset filled all wells of several immunoSEQ plates. Method: immunoSEQ multiplex PCR; TCRdb's copy keeps in-frame clones and lacks some. Among roughly 2.2 million clones, approximately 95% were seen once, and the ten largest hold about 0.39%. The sample belongs to a study of shared clonotypes between healthy human individuals. Looking at the study overall: The cohort comprised a couple of women and a few men. Their ages spanned 18 to 49 years.

Trimming removed 2 bases at V and 5 bases at J, with 12 bases between. Germline V gene lookup returns CDR1 SGHRS and CDR2 YFSETQ. CDR3 length: 14 residues. A split of CD4+ cells into CD45RA+ naive and CD45RA-negative memory subsets was performed. The study's findings and limits: When naive CD4 clonotypes were compared across several donors, roughly 4.9% were shared.

This sequence was found in a man aged 18 to 35 in good health. Some clones in this sample may be carry-over from other donors' samples. The specimen was naive CD4+ T cells from PBMCs. Subset described: CD45RA+ positively selected. This chain links TRBV5-1 with TRBJ2-3, with D possibly TRBD2 on 5 matching bases. The CDR3 sequence: CASSLRLAGDTQYF. Written as DNA, the CDR3 is TGCGCCAGCAGCTTACGTCTAGCAGGAGATACGCAGTATTTT. Looking up the rest from reference TRBV5-1 and TRBJ2-3 gives the full variable domain: KAGVTQTPRYLIKTRGQQVTLSCSPISGHRSVSWYQQTPGQGLQFLFEYFSETQRNKGNFPGRFSGRQFSNSRSEMNVSTLELGDSALYLCASSLRLAGDTQYFGPGTRLTVL.